This T cell receptor (beta chain) was recorded in a study of shared clonotypes between healthy human individuals. Study results and limitations: Clonotype sharing across a few donors was observed for around 4.8% of naive CD4 clonotypes.

Notes on this clone: What it recognizes is unknown.

Clones were read by immunoSEQ multiplex PCR, and TCRdb kept only the in-frame ones, dropping some. The sample records around 1.1 million clones, about 84% being singletons. From germline, CDR1 is SGHTA and CDR2 FQGNSA. The trim removed 5 bases at V and 1 base at J, leaving 8 bases unmatched. The CDR3 totals 16 residues. This clonotype was obtained from a man between 18 and 29 years old in good health. Some clones in this sample may be carry-over from other donors' samples. The chain has TRBV7-2 and TRBJ1-5; 7 bases match TRBD1. Material for sequencing was memory CD4+ T cells from PBMCs. Stated subset: CD45RA-negative fraction. The CDR3 loop is CASSLAGTESNQPQHF. In nucleotides, the CDR3 is TGTGCCAGCAGCCTCGCCGGGACAGAAAGCAATCAGCCCCAGCATTTT.